One sample yielded the 2 T cell receptor beta chains listed below, sequenced in a study of blood T cell repertoires in COVID-19. Sequencing used immunoSEQ multiplex PCR; TCRdb keeps in-frame clones, though not all of them. The sample has fewer than 200,000 clones, about 86% seen once; the top ten hold 20% to 25%. The source material was PBMCs or T cells enriched from blood (not recorded which). These receptors all stem from a woman in her forties in a cohort exposed to, infected with or recovered from COVID-19 (not recorded which).

This chain connects TRBV27 to TRBJ2-7; D not certain. The CDR3 spans 15 residues. Germline-derived CDR1 and CDR2 are MNHEY and SMNVEV (reference sequence). Trimming removed 5 bases at V and 1 base at J, with 15 bases between. The CDR3, as DNA: TGTGCCAGCAGTCGACAACAGAGTCCGTCCTACGAGCAGTACTTC. Its protein is CASSRQQSPSYEQYF.

The J gene is TRBJ1-1, the V gene TRBV28, with D perhaps matching TRBD1 (6 bases). Per germline, CDR1 MDHEN and CDR2 SYDVKM. Trimming cost V 3 bases and J 8 bases, with 16 bases left between them. The CDR3 length is 14 residues. The CDR3 region has the DNA TGTGCCAGCAGTTTTTCATACAGGGATCAGGAAGCTTTCTTT. Translating gives CASSFSYRDQEAFF.